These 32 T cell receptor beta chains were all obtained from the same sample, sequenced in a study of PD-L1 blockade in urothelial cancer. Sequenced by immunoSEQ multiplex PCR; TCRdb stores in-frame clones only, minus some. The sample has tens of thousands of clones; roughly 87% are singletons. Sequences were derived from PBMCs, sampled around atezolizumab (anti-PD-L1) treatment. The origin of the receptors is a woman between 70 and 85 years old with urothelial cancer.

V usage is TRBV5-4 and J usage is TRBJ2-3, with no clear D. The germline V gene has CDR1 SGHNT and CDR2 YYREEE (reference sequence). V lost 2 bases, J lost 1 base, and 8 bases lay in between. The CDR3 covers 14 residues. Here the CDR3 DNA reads TGTGCCAGCAGCTTTGGTCTAGGCACAGATACGCAGTATTTT. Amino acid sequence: CASSFGLGTDTQYF.

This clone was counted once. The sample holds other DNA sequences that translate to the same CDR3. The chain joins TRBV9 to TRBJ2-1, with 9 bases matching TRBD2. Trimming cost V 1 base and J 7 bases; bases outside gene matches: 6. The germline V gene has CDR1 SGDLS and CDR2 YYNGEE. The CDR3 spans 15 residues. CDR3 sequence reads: CASSVLAGVGNEQFF. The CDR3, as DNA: TGTGCCAGCAGCGTATTAGCGGGAGTCGGAAATGAGCAGTTCTTC.

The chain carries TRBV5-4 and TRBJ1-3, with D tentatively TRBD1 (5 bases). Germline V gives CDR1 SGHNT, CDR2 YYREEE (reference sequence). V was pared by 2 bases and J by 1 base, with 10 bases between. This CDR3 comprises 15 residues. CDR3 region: CASSFGGSSGNTIYF. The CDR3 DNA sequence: TGTGCCAGCAGCTTCGGGGGATCGTCTGGAAACACCATATATTTT.

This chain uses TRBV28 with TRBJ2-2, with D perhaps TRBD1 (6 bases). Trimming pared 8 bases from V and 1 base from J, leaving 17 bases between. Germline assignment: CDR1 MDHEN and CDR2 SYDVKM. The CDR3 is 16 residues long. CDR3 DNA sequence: TGTGCCAGCGTAAAACTGGCGACAGGGAACACCGGGGAGCTGTTTTTT. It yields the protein CASVKLATGNTGELFF.

The CDR3: CASSRVRAGGRTSTDTQYF. DNA for the CDR3: TGCGCCAGCAGCCGGGTGAGGGCGGGGGGGCGAACAAGCACAGATACGCAGTATTTT. The gene calls are TRBV4-1 and TRBJ2-3, with 9 positions matching TRBD2. Looked up from germline, CDR1 is MGHRA and CDR2 is YSYEKL. J lost 0 bases, V lost 4 bases, and 14 bases had no gene match. CDR3 length: 19 amino acids.

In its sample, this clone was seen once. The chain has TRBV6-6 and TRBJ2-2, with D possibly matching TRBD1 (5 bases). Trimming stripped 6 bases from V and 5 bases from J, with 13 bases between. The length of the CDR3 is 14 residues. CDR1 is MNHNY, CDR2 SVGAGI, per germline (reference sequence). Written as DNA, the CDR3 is TGTGCCAGCAGCCGACAGAGCCAAACCGGGGAGCTGTTTTTT. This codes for CASSRQSQTGELFF.

CDR3: CASSRGGFTPSNTEAFF. The DNA for the CDR3 is TGTGCCAGCAGCCGAGGGGGCTTTACTCCCTCGAACACTGAAGCTTTCTTT. This chain links TRBV7-6 with TRBJ1-1, with 7 nucleotides matching TRBD1. The length of the CDR3 is 17 residues. The V gene's germline CDR1 is SGHVS and CDR2 FNYEAQ. The junction had 13 bases not matched to a gene; V was cut back by 5 bases and J by 1 base.

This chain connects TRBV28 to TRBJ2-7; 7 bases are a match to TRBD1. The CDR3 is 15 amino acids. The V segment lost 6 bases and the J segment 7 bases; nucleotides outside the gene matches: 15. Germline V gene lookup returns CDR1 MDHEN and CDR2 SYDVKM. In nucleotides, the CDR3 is TGTGCCAGCAGGGTCATGGGACAGTCGTCTTGGGAGCAGTACTTC. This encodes CASRVMGQSSWEQYF.

The CDR3 bases are TGCGCCAGCAGGCCCACAACCGGGATAAGTGATACGCAGTATTTT. Translated, it gives CASRPTTGISDTQYF. The chain recombines TRBV5-1 with TRBJ2-3; tentative D call: TRBD2 (5 bases). Trimming pared 5 bases from V and 6 bases from J, leaving 19 bases between. The CDR3 has 15 amino acids. Germline CDR1 SGHRS, CDR2 YFSETQ.

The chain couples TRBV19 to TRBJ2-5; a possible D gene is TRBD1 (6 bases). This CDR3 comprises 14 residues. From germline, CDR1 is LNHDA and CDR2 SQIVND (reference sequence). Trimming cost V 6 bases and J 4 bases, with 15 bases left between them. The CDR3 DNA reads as TGTGCCAGTAGGCAGGGGTTGGGAACAGAGACCCAGTACTTC. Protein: CASRQGLGTETQYF.

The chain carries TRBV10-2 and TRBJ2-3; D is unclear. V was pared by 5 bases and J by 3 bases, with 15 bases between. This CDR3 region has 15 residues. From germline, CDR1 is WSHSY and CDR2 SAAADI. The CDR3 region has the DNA TGCGCCAGCAGTCCTCCCCCAGTTCTGACAGATACGCAGTATTTT. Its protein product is CASSPPPVLTDTQYF.

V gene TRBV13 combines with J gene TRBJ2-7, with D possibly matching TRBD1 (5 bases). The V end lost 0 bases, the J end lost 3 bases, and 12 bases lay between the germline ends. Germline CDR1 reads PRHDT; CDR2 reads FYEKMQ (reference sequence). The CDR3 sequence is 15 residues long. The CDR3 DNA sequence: TGTGCCAGCAGCTTAGGCCAAGTCAGGGTCTACGAGCAGTACTTC. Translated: CASSLGQVRVYEQYF.

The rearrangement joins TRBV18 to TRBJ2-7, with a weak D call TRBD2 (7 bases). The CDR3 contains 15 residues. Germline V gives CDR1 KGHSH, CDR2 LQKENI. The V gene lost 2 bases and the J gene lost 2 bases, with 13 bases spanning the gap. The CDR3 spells CASSPGRGRAYEQYF. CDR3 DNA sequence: TGTGCCAGCTCACCAGGGAGGGGGAGGGCCTACGAGCAGTACTTC.

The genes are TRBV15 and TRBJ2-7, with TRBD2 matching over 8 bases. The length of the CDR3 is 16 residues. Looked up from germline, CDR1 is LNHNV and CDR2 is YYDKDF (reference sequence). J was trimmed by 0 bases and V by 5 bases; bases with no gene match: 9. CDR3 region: CATSPYPGGPSYEQYF. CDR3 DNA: TGTGCCACCAGCCCTTACCCGGGAGGGCCCTCCTACGAGCAGTACTTC.

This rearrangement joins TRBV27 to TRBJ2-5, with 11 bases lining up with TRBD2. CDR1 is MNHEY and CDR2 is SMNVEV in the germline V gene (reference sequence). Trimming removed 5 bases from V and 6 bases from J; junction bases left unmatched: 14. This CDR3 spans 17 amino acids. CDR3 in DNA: TGTGCCAGCAGTCTCGCCTGGACTAGCGGGCCCGGAAAGACCCAGTACTTC. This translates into CASSLAWTSGPGKTQYF.

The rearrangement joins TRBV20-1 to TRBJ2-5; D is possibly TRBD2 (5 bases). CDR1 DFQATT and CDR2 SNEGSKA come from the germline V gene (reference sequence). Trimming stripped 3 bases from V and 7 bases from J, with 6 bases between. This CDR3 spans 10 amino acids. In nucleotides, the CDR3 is TGCAGTGCTAGTGGAGGGACCCAGTACTTC. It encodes CSASGGTQYF.

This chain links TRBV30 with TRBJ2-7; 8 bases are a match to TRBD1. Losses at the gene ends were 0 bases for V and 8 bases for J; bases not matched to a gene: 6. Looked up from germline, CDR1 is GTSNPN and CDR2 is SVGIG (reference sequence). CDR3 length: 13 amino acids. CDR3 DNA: TGTGCCTGGAGTGTACTGGGACAGGCGAAGCAGTACTTC. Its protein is CAWSVLGQAKQYF.

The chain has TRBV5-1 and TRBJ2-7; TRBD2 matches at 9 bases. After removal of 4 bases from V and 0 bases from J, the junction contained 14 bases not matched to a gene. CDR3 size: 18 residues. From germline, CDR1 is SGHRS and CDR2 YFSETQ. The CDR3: CASSPQAGLAVSSYEQYF. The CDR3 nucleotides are TGCGCCAGCAGCCCCCAAGCGGGACTAGCCGTAAGCTCCTACGAGCAGTACTTC.

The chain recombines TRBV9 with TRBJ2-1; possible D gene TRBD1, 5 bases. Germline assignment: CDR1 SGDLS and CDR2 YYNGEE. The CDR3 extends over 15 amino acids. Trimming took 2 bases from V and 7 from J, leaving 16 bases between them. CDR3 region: CASSVIGGAGNEQFF. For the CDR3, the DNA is TGTGCCAGCAGCGTTATTGGCGGAGCAGGGAATGAGCAGTTCTTC.

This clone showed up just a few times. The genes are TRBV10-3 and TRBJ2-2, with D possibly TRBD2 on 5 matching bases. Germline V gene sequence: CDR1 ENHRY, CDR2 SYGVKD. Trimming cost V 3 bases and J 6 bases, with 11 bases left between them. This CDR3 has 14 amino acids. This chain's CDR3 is CAISEPGMPGELFF. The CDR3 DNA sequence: TGTGCCATCAGTGAACCCGGGATGCCCGGGGAGCTGTTTTTT.

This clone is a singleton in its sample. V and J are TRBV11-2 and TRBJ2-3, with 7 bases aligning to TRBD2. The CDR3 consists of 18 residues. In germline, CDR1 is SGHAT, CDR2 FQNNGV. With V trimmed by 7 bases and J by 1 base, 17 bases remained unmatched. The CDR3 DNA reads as TGTGCCAGCAACTTCCTTAGCGGGTATGGGACTGGCACAGATACGCAGTATTTT. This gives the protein CASNFLSGYGTGTDTQYF. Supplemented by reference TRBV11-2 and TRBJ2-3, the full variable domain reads EAGVAQSPRYKIIEKRQSVAFWCNPISGHATLYWYQQILGQGPKLLIQFQNNGVVDDSQLPKDRFSAERLKGVDSTLKIQPAKLEDSAVYLCASNFLSGYGTGTDTQYFGPGTRLTVL.

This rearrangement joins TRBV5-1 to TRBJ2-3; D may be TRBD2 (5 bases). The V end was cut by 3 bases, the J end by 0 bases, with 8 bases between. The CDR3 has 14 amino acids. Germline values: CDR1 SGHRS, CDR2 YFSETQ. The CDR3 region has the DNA TGCGCCAGCAGCTGGGGAGCCAGCACAGATACGCAGTATTTT. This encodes CASSWGASTDTQYF.

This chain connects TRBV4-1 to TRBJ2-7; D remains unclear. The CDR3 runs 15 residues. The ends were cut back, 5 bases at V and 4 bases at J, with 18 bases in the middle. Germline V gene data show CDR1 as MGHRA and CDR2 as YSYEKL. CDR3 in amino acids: CASSVWSGTLYEQYF. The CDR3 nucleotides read TGCGCCAGCAGCGTCTGGAGTGGAACTTTATACGAGCAGTACTTC.

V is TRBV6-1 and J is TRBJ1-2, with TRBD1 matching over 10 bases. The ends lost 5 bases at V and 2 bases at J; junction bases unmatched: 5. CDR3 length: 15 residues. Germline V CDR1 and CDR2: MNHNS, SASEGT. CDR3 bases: TGTGCCAGCAGTACCCGACAGGGGGCGAACTATGGCTACACCTTC. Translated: CASSTRQGANYGYTF.

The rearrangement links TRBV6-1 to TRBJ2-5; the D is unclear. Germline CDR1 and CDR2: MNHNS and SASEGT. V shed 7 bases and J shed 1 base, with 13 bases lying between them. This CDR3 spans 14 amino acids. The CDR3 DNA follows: TGTGCCAGCATTCCACTGAGAGGCCAAGAGACCCAGTACTTC. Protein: CASIPLRGQETQYF.

CDR3 in DNA: TGTGCCAGCAGCTCCAGGACAGGGGTAGGAGCTAACTATGGCTACACCTTC. Amino acids: CASSSRTGVGANYGYTF. V gene TRBV7-2 combines with J gene TRBJ1-2; 9 bases match TRBD1. Germline V gene sequence: CDR1 SGHTA, CDR2 FQGNSA. V lost 4 bases to trimming and J lost 0 bases; unmatched junction nucleotides: 9. The CDR3 totals 17 residues. Combining the CDR3 with reference TRBV7-2 and TRBJ1-2 gives the whole variable domain GAGVSQSPSNKVTEKGKDVELRCDPISGHTALYWYRQSLGQGLEFLIYFQGNSAPDKSGLPSDRFSAERTGGSVSTLTIQRTQQEDSAVYLCASSSRTGVGANYGYTFGSGTRLTVV.

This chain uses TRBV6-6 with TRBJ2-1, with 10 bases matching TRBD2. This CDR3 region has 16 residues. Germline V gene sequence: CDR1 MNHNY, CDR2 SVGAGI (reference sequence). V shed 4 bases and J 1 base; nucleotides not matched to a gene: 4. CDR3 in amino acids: CASSSMTSGSYNEQFF. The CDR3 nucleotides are TGTGCCAGCAGTTCGATGACTAGCGGGTCCTACAATGAGCAGTTCTTC.

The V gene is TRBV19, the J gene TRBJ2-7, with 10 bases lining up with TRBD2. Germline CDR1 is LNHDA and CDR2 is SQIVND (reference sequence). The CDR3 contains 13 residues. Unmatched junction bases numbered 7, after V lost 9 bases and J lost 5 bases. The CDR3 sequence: CASSTSGVDEQYF. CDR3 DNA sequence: TGTGCCAGCAGCACTAGCGGGGTCGACGAGCAGTACTTC.

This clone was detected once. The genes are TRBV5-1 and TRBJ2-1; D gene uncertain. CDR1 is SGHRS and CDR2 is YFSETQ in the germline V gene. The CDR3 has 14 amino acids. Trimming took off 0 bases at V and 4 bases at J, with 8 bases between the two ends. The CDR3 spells CASSLAGRYNEQFF. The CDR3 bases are TGCGCCAGCAGCTTGGCCGGCAGGTACAATGAGCAGTTCTTC.

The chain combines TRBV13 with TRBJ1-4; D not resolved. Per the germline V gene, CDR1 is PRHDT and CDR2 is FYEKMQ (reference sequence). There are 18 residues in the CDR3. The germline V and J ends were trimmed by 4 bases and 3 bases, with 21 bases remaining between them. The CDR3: CASSSILEGGSANEKLFF. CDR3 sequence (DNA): TGTGCCAGCAGCTCAATCCTCGAGGGCGGTTCGGCTAATGAAAAACTGTTTTTT.

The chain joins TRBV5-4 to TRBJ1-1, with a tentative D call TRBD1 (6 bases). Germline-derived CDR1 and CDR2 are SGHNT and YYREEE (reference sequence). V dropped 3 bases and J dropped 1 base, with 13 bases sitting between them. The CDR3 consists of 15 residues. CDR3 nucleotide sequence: TGTGCCAGCAGCTCCCAACAGACAGGGAACACTGAAGCTTTCTTT. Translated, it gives CASSSQQTGNTEAFF. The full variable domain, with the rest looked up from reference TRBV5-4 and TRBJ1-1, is ETGVTQSPTHLIKTRGQQVTLRCSSQSGHNTVSWYQQALGQGPQFIFQYYREEENGRGNFPPRFSGLQFPNYSSELNVNALELDDSALYLCASSSQQTGNTEAFFGQGTRLTVV.

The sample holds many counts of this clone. The CDR3 DNA reads TGCGCCAGCAGCTTGACGTCCCTAAACACTGAAGCTTTCTTT. Its protein is CASSLTSLNTEAFF. The chain is built from TRBV5-1 and TRBJ1-1; no definite D call. The V gene's germline CDR1 is SGHRS and CDR2 YFSETQ. Between the trimmed V and J ends, which lost 1 base and 2 bases, there was a span of 9 bases. The CDR3 has 14 residues. Based on the CDR3 plus reference TRBV5-1 and TRBJ1-1, the full variable domain is KAGVTQTPRYLIKTRGQQVTLSCSPISGHRSVSWYQQTPGQGLQFLFEYFSETQRNKGNFPGRFSGRQFSNSRSEMNVSTLELGDSALYLCASSLTSLNTEAFFGQGTRLTVV.